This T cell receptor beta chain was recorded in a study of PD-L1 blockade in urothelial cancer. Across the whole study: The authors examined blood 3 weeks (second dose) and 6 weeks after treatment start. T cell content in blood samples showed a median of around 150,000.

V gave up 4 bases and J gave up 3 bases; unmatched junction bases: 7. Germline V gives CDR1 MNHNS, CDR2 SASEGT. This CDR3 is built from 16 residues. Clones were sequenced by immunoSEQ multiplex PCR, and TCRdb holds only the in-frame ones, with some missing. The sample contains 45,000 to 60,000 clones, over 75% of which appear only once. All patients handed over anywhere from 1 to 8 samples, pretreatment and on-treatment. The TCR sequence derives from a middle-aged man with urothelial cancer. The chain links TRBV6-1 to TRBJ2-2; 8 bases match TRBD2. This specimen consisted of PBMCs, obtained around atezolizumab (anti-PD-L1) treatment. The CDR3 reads CASSAGAGAHTGELFF. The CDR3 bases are TGTGCCAGCAGTGCCGGAGCGGGAGCCCACACCGGGGAGCTGTTTTTT.